These 15 T cell receptor beta chains were all obtained from the same sample, sequenced in a study of response to subunit inactivated influenza vaccine. Via MiXCR, TCRdb re-called the RT-PCR reads, giving one row per CDR3 protein. The sample lists some 180,000 distinct CDR3 sequences; around 9% were seen once. The specimen comprised non-naive T cells sorted from PBMCs, sampled on the day of vaccination. Receptors were obtained from a man in his fifties who received an inactivated influenza vaccine.

There are many counts of this clonotype. V usage is TRBV29-1 and J usage is TRBJ1-1; tentative D call: TRBD1 (6 bases). Germline CDR1 reads SQVTM; CDR2 reads ANQGSEA. There are 12 residues in the CDR3. V lost 0 bases and J lost 10, with 12 bases in between. CDR3 DNA sequence: TGCAGCGTTGAAGATGACGGGACAAGAGCTTTCTTT. Translated, it gives CSVEDDGTRAFF.

This chain uses TRBV7-2 with TRBJ1-2; 10 bases match TRBD1. CDR1 SGHTA and CDR2 FQGNSA come from the germline V gene. J was trimmed by 7 bases and V by 3 bases; bases with no gene match: 8. This CDR3 comprises 15 residues. The CDR3 region is CASSFAGTGASGYTF. CDR3 in DNA: TGTGCCAGCAGCTTTGCAGGGACAGGGGCCTCTGGCTACACCTTC.

The rearrangement links TRBV4-2 to TRBJ1-5, with D maybe TRBD1 (6 bases). V lost 4 bases to trimming and J lost 6 bases, with 13 bases between them. Germline CDR1 LGHNA, CDR2 YNFKEQ. This CDR3 region has 14 residues. CDR3 region: CASSPRTAGQPQHF. In DNA form, the CDR3 reads TGTGCCAGCAGCCCTAGGACAGCAGGTCAGCCCCAGCATTTT.

This clonotype was found a few times. The gene calls are TRBV7-9 and TRBJ1-2; D ambiguous. The CDR3 has 12 amino acids. The germline V gene encodes CDR1 SEHNR and CDR2 FQNEAQ (reference sequence). Trimming left V 3 bases short and J 1 base short, with 3 bases between. CDR3 residues: CASSFLNYGYTF. The CDR3 coding sequence is TGTGCCAGCAGCTTCCTTAACTATGGCTACACCTTC. The full variable domain, with the rest looked up from reference TRBV7-9 and TRBJ1-2, is DTGVSQNPRHKITKRGQNVTFRCDPISEHNRLYWYRQTLGQGPEFLTYFQNEAQLEKSRLLSDRFSAERPKGSFSTLEIQRTEQGDSAMYLCASSFLNYGYTFGSGTRLTVV.

This clonotype was seen only a few times. The J gene is TRBJ2-3, the V gene TRBV4-2; the D gene is possibly TRBD2 (5 bases). The CDR3 runs to 16 residues. Deletions cut 0 bases from V and 4 bases from J, with 14 bases between. CDR1 is LGHNA and CDR2 is YNFKEQ in the germline V gene. This CDR3 is CASSQDLTRGSDTQYF. The CDR3 region has the DNA TGTGCCAGCAGCCAAGATCTAACTAGAGGGTCAGATACGCAGTATTTT.

Details on this clonotype: With a much larger clone just one base away, this may be a read error. V is TRBV7-2 and J is TRBJ2-7, with 10 bases fitting TRBD1. Losses at the gene ends were 4 bases for V and 9 bases for J; bases not matched to a gene: 15. CDR3 length equals 16 residues. CDR1 and CDR2 (germline): SGHTA, FQGNSA. The CDR3 nucleotides read TGTGCCAGCAGCTCGGGGACAGGGGTTATCCAACGATTGCAGTACTTC. Its translation is CASSSGTGVIQRLQYF. Full variable domain (remainder filled in from reference TRBV7-2 and TRBJ2-7): GAGVSQSPSNKVTEKGKDVELRCDPISGHTALYWYRQSLGQGLEFLIYFQGNSAPDKSGLPSDRFSAERTGGSVSTLTIQRTQQEDSAVYLCASSSGTGVIQRLQYFGPGTRLTVT.

This clonotype occurred a few times. This chain links TRBV20-1 with TRBJ2-3; 7 bases line up with TRBD1. This CDR3 contains 16 residues. Germline CDR1 reads DFQATT; CDR2 reads SNEGSKA (reference sequence). The ends lost 2 bases at V and 3 bases at J; junction bases unmatched: 11. CDR3 residues: CSARPSGTEPTDTQYF. As DNA, the CDR3 is TGCAGTGCTAGACCCTCCGGGACAGAGCCTACAGATACGCAGTATTTT.

This clonotype was counted ten times or more. The chain is built from TRBV4-2 and TRBJ1-1; D remains ambiguous. The V end was cut by 4 bases, the J end by 5 bases, with 11 bases between. CDR1 is LGHNA, CDR2 YNFKEQ, per germline. The CDR3 covers 13 residues. The CDR3 spells CASSPMRETEAFF. CDR3 nucleotides: TGTGCCAGCAGCCCCATGAGGGAAACTGAAGCTTTCTTT.

This clonotype showed up many times. This chain connects TRBV20-1 to TRBJ1-1; D remains ambiguous. Trimming cost V 6 bases and J 11 bases, with 16 bases left between them. Germline V gives CDR1 DFQATT, CDR2 SNEGSKA (reference sequence). The length of the CDR3 is 11 residues. The CDR3 loop is CSAKDPVKAFF. The CDR3 DNA follows: TGCAGTGCCAAAGACCCCGTGAAGGCTTTCTTT.

This clonotype was counted only a few times. The V gene is TRBV6-2 or TRBV6-3, the J gene TRBJ1-1; D may be TRBD1 (5 bases). The germline V gene has CDR1 MNHEY and CDR2 SVGEGT. Trimming shortened V by 6 bases and J by 1 base, and 9 bases separated the two germline ends. There are 13 residues in the CDR3. The CDR3, as DNA: TGTGCCAGCAGCGACAGCCCGAACACTGAAGCTTTCTTT. Translating it yields CASSDSPNTEAFF.

The chain carries TRBV20-1 and TRBJ2-2; 14 bases are shared with TRBD2. The CDR3 spans 16 residues. V was pared by 6 bases and J by 5 bases, with 8 bases of the junction left unmatched. CDR1 is DFQATT and CDR2 is SNEGSKA in the germline V gene (reference sequence). This CDR3 reads CSATTSGGVVTGELFF. CDR3 sequence (DNA): TGCAGTGCCACGACTAGCGGGGGGGTTGTAACCGGGGAGCTGTTTTTT.

This chain connects TRBV19 to TRBJ1-2; D might be TRBD1 (5 bases). Germline lookup yields CDR1 LNHDA and CDR2 SQIVND (reference sequence). V gave up 2 bases and J gave up 7 bases, with 14 bases separating them. This CDR3 is 14 amino acids long. The DNA of the CDR3 is TGTGCCAGTAGTATACCCCCAGGGTCTCGTGGCTACACCTTC. Translation gives CASSIPPGSRGYTF.

Points on this clonotype: This may be a read error: a much more frequent sequence differs by one nucleotide. The chain combines TRBV7-2 with TRBJ2-5; TRBD1 matches at 7 bases. CDR3 size: 14 residues. Germline V gene lookup returns CDR1 SGHTA and CDR2 FQGNSA. Trimming removed 9 bases from V and 3 bases from J; junction bases left unmatched: 10. CDR3 in amino acids: CARSPGTAEETQYF. The CDR3, as DNA: TGTGCCAGAAGCCCCGGGACAGCAGAAGAGACCCAGTACTTC.

Only a few counts were recorded for this clonotype. The chain links TRBV11-2 to TRBJ1-4; 10 nucleotides match TRBD1. Germline V gives CDR1 SGHAT, CDR2 FQNNGV. This CDR3 is built from 15 residues. V was pared by 5 bases and J by 8 bases, with 8 bases of the junction left unmatched. CDR3 in DNA: TGTGCCAGCAGCCCCCGGACAGGGGGATTGGAAAAACTGTTTTTT. Amino acid sequence: CASSPRTGGLEKLFF.

The sample holds a few counts of this clonotype. The V call is TRBV7-8, the J call TRBJ1-6; TRBD1 is a possible D gene (5 bases). The CDR3 runs to 16 residues. Looked up from germline, CDR1 is SGHVS and CDR2 is FQNEAQ. V was trimmed by 2 bases and J by 7 bases, leaving 15 bases between them. This CDR3 reads CASSLRAGVRNSPLHF. The CDR3 DNA reads as TGTGCCAGCAGCTTAAGAGCGGGGGTTCGAAATTCACCCCTCCACTTT. Full variable domain (outside the CDR3, taken from reference TRBV7-8 and TRBJ1-6): GAGVSQSPRYKVAKRGQDVALRCDPISGHVSLFWYQQALGQGPEFLTYFQNEAQLDKSGLPSDRFFAERPEGSVSTLKIQRTQQEDSAVYLCASSLRAGVRNSPLHFGNGTRLTVT.